This T cell receptor beta chain was captured by sequencing in a study of T cells in Graves' hyperthyroidism and ophthalmopathy. Whole-study results and caveats: Through a model of 13 V-J features, ophthalmopathy was separated from stable hyperthyroidism.

This CDR3 spans 17 amino acids. V trimming: 4 bases; J trimming: 8 bases; junction bases outside the gene matches: 14. Germline V gene sequence: CDR1 SGHRS, CDR2 YFSETQ. Amplified TCR beta CDR3 regions came from RNA transcripts. The TCR CDR3 first-round RT-PCR relied on the HTBI primer set. TCRdb recomputed calls from the multiplex PCR reads with MiXCR, one row per CDR3 protein. The sample yields over 350,000 distinct CDR3 sequences, around 20% seen once. Note on this clonotype: Its specificity is not known.

Sequencing was done on a sample of blood. V is TRBV5-1 and J is TRBJ2-1; 11 bases line up with TRBD1. This clonotype was obtained from a man aged 18-30 years with Graves' ophthalmopathy. The CDR3 sequence is CASSIGQGARDRDEQFF. The CDR3 nucleotides read TGCGCCAGCAGCATCGGACAGGGGGCAAGGGATAGGGATGAGCAGTTCTTC. Supplemented by reference TRBV5-1 and TRBJ2-1, the full variable domain reads KAGVTQTPRYLIKTRGQQVTLSCSPISGHRSVSWYQQTPGQGLQFLFEYFSETQRNKGNFPGRFSGRQFSNSRSEMNVSTLELGDSALYLCASSIGQGARDRDEQFFGPGTRLTVL.